This T cell receptor beta chain was sequenced for a study of shared clonotypes between healthy human individuals. Profiled with immunoSEQ multiplex PCR; TCRdb holds only in-frame clones, not every one. The sample holds around 700,000 clones, roughly 70% seen once. This clone was found a few times. Other DNA sequences in the same sample also yield this CDR3. Germline-derived CDR1 and CDR2 are KGHSH and LQKENI. The CDR3 loop spans 15 amino acids. V lost 2 bases to trimming and J lost 1 base; unmatched junction nucleotides: 3. The receptor was isolated from a woman aged 25 to 39 in good health. The source material was memory CD4+ T cells sorted from blood. The subset here: CD45RA-negative fraction. V gene TRBV18 combines with J gene TRBJ2-3; 7 bases are a match to TRBD2. CDR3 sequence: CASSPVLAGTDTQYF. The CDR3, as DNA: TGTGCCAGCTCACCAGTGCTAGCGGGCACAGATACGCAGTATTTT. The full variable domain, in which reference TRBV18 and TRBJ2-3 provide the parts outside the CDR3, is NAGVMQNPRHLVRRRGQEARLRCSPMKGHSHVYWYRQLPEEGLKFMVYLQKENIIDESGMPKERFSAEFPKEGPSILRIQQVVRGDSAAYFCASSPVLAGTDTQYFGPGTRLTVL.